This T cell receptor beta chain was captured by sequencing in a study of T cell responses to AZD1222 COVID-19 vaccine. General study findings and limits: Sampling that yielded the repertoires occurred only after the peak T cell response. Dominant at 160-218 and 743-854, vaccine-associated CD4 TCRs also spanned spike.

Sequencing used immunoSEQ multiplex PCR; TCRdb keeps in-frame clones, though not all of them. This sample has fewer than 150,000 clones, with more than 85% found just once. As regards this clone: The antigen is undetermined.

The sequence came from an adult in good health. The starting material was peripheral blood, obtained on day 0 of AZD1222 vaccination.

The CDR3 loop reads CASSLRLLYEQYF. Here the CDR3 DNA reads TGTGCCAGCAGTTTACGACTACTTTACGAGCAGTACTTC. V usage is TRBV28 and J usage is TRBJ2-7; possibly TRBD2 for D (5 bases). In germline, CDR1 is MDHEN, CDR2 SYDVKM. The length of the CDR3 is 13 residues. Trimming removed 2 bases from V and 4 bases from J, with 9 bases in between.